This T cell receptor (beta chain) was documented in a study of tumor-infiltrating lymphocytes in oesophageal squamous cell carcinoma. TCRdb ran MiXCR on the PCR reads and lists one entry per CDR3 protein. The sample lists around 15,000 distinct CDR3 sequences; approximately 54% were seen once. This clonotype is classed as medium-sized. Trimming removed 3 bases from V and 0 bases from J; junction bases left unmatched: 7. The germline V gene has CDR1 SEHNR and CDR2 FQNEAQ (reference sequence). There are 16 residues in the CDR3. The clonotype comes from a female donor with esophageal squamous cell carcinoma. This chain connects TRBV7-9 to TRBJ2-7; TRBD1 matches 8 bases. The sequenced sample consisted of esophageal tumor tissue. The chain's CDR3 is CASSFPPGTGSYEQYF. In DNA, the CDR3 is TGTGCCAGCAGCTTCCCCCCCGGGACAGGCTCCTACGAGCAGTACTTC.